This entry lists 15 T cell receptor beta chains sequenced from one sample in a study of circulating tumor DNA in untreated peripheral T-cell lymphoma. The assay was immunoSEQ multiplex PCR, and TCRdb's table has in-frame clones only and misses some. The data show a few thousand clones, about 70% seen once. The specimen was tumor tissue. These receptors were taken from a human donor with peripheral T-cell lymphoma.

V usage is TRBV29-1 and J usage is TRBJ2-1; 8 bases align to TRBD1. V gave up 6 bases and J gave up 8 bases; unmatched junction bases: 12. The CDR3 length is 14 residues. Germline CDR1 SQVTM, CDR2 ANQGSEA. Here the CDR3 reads CSVYGQGGNHEQFF. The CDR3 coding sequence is TGCAGCGTCTACGGACAGGGAGGCAATCATGAGCAGTTCTTC.

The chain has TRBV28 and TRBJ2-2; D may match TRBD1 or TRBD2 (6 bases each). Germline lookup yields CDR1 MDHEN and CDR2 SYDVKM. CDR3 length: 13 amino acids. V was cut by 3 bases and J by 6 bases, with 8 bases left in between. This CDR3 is CASSLGGAGELFF. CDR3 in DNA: TGTGCCAGCAGTTTGGGGGGCGCCGGGGAGCTGTTTTTT.

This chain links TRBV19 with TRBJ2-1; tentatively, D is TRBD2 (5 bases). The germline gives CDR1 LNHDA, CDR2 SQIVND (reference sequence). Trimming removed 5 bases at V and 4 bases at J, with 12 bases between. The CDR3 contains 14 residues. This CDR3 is CASSFIGLYNEQFF. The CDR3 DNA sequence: TGTGCCAGTAGTTTCATCGGACTTTACAATGAGCAGTTCTTC.

The CDR3, as DNA: TGTGCCTGGAGTGTTGGGGCAGGGGTACGGGAGCAGTTCTTC. It yields the protein CAWSVGAGVREQFF. This rearrangement joins TRBV30 to TRBJ2-1; D might be TRBD1 (6 bases). Trimming stripped 0 bases from V and 10 bases from J, with 16 bases between. CDR3 length equals 14 residues. Germline assignment: CDR1 GTSNPN and CDR2 SVGIG (reference sequence).

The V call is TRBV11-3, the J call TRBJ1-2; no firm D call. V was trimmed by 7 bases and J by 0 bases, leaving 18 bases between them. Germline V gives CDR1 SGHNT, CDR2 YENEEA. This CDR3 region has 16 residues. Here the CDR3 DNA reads TGTGCCAGCACCGAGGACGGGCAAACACCTAACTATGGCTACACCTTC. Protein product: CASTEDGQTPNYGYTF. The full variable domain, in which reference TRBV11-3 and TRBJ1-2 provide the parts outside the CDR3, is EAGVVQSPRYKIIEKKQPVAFWCNPISGHNTLYWYLQNLGQGPELLIRYENEEAVDDSQLPKDRFSAERLKGVDSTLKIQPAELGDSAVYLCASTEDGQTPNYGYTFGSGTRLTVV.

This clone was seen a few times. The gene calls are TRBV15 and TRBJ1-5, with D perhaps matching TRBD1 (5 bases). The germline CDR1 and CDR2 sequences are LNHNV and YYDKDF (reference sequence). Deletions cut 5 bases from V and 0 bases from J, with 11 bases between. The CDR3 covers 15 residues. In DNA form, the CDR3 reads TGTGCCACCAGCCGCCTAGGGGTTAGCAATCAGCCCCAGCATTTT. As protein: CATSRLGVSNQPQHF.

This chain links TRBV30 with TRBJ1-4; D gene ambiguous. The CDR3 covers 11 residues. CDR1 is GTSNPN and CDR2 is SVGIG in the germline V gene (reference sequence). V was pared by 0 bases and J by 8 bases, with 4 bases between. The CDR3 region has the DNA TGTGCCTGGAGTGTAGGCGAAAAACTGTTTTTT. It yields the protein CAWSVGEKLFF.

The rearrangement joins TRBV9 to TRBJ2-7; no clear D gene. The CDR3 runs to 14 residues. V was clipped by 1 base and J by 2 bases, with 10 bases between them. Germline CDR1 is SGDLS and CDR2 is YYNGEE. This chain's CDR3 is CASSVSTGTYEQYF. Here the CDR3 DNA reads TGTGCCAGCAGCGTAAGTACCGGTACCTACGAGCAGTACTTC.

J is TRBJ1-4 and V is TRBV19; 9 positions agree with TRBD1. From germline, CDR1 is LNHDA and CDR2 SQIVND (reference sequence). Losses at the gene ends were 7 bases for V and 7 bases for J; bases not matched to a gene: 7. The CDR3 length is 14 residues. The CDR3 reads CASKSGTGPEKLFF. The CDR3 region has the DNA TGTGCCAGTAAATCCGGGACAGGGCCTGAAAAACTGTTTTTT. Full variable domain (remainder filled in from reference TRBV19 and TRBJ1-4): DGGITQSPKYLFRKEGQNVTLSCEQNLNHDAMYWYRQDPGQGLRLIYYSQIVNDFQKGDIAEGYSVSREKKESFPLTVTSAQKNPTAFYLCASKSGTGPEKLFFGSGTQLSVL.

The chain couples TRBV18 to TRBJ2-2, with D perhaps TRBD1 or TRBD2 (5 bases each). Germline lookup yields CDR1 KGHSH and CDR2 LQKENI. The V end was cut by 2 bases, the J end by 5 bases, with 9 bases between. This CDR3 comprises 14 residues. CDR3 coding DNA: TGTGCCAGCTCACCAATTGGGGGAACCGGGGAGCTGTTTTTT. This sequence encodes CASSPIGGTGELFF.

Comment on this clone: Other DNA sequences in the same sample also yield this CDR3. The CDR3 sequence: CASRGSQETQYF. As DNA, the CDR3 is TGTGCCAGCAGAGGGAGCCAAGAGACCCAGTACTTC. This chain uses TRBV28 with TRBJ2-5; possible D gene TRBD2, 5 bases. The V gene's germline CDR1 is MDHEN and CDR2 SYDVKM. V dropped 6 bases and J dropped 1 base, with 6 bases sitting between them. The CDR3 is made up of 12 amino acids.

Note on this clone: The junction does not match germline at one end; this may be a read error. CDR3 DNA: TGCGCCAGCAGCCAAGATGGGGCGGGGGTTAGTACAGATATGCAGTATTTT. This codes for CASSQDGAGVSTDMQYF. J is TRBJ2-3 and V is TRBV4-1, with TRBD2 matching 7 bases. CDR3 size: 17 residues. Germline V gene data show CDR1 as MGHRA and CDR2 as YSYEKL.

CDR3 sequence (DNA): TGCAGCGTTGAAAGTGGGACAGGGCGTGAAAAACTGTTTTTT. Translation gives CSVESGTGREKLFF. This chain joins TRBV29-1 and TRBJ1-4; 9 nucleotides agree with TRBD1. Trimming took 2 bases from V and 7 from J; bases not matched to a gene: 5. CDR1 and CDR2 from the germline V gene are SQVTM and ANQGSEA. The CDR3 totals 14 residues.

The CDR3 is CASSQYPAIPSTDTQYF. CDR3 sequence (DNA): TGTGCCAGCAGCCAGTACCCAGCGATCCCTAGCACAGATACGCAGTATTTT. The V gene is TRBV14, the J gene TRBJ2-3; D unclear. The V end lost 3 bases, the J end lost 0 bases, and 16 bases lay between the germline ends. This CDR3 spans 17 amino acids. Germline lookup yields CDR1 SGHDN and CDR2 FVKESK. Full variable domain (missing parts from reference TRBV14 and TRBJ2-3): EAGVTQFPSHSVIEKGQTVTLRCDPISGHDNLYWYRRVMGKEIKFLLHFVKESKQDESGMPNNRFLAERTGGTYSTLKVQPAELEDSGVYFCASSQYPAIPSTDTQYFGPGTRLTVL.

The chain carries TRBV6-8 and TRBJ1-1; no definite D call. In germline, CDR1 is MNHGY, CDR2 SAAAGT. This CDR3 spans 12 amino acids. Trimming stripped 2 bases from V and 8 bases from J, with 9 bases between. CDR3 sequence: CASSYGLEEAFF. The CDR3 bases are TGTGCCAGCAGTTACGGTTTAGAGGAAGCTTTCTTT.